This entry concerns a single TCR beta chain. The CDR3 runs to 15 residues. V was pared by 5 bases and J by 0 bases, with 13 bases between. Germline V gives CDR1 SGHTA, CDR2 FQGTGA. Primers included in the PCR were 60 Vbeta and 13 Jbeta primers. Clones were sequenced by immunoSEQ multiplex PCR, and TCRdb holds only the in-frame ones, with some missing. The data hold about 130,000 clones, with 80% observed a single time. This sample is part of a study of cytomegalovirus exposure and HLA in healthy donors. The chain is built from TRBV7-3 and TRBJ1-2; tentatively, D is TRBD1 (6 bases). The sequence came from a human donor in good health. Sequences were obtained from PBMCs. DNA of the CDR3: TGTGCCAGCAGCGACAAGGGGGAAGCTAACTATGGCTACACCTTC. Amino acid sequence: CASSDKGEANYGYTF. Together with reference TRBV7-3 and TRBJ1-2, the CDR3 gives the full variable domain: GAGVSQTPSNKVTEKGKYVELRCDPISGHTALYWYRQSLGQGPEFLIYFQGTGAADDSGLPNDRFFAVRPEGSVSTLKIQRTERGDSAVYLCASSDKGEANYGYTFGSGTRLTVV.